These 11 T cell receptor beta chains were all obtained from the same sample, sequenced in a study of shared clonotypes between healthy human individuals. Clones were sequenced by immunoSEQ multiplex PCR, and TCRdb holds only the in-frame ones, with some missing. In the table there are 2 million to 2.5 million clones, 80% to 95% of which are singletons. Sequences were obtained from naive CD4+ T cells from PBMCs. Subset of the sample: CD45RA+ positively selected. The receptors shown here come from a man aged 18 to 29 in good health. Some clones in this sample may be carry-over from other donors' samples.

This clone has just one count. The sample contains more than one DNA sequence encoding this CDR3. The V call is TRBV30, the J call TRBJ2-3; no clear D. V lost 3 bases and J 0 bases, leaving 4 bases between the germline ends. The CDR3 totals 12 residues. Germline values: CDR1 GTSNPN, CDR2 SVGIG (reference sequence). As DNA, the CDR3 is TGTGCCTGGAGCCCAAGCACAGATACGCAGTATTTT. As protein: CAWSPSTDTQYF.

V gene TRBV11-2 combines with J gene TRBJ1-2; D gene unclear. The CDR3 consists of 13 residues. From germline, CDR1 is SGHAT and CDR2 FQNNGV. V lost 2 bases and J lost 5, with 9 bases in between. The CDR3 is CASSLSHLYGYTF. In nucleotides, the CDR3 is TGTGCCAGCAGCTTAAGTCACCTGTATGGCTACACCTTC.

The chain carries TRBV28 and TRBJ2-7; D perhaps matches TRBD2 (7 bases). This CDR3 is 15 amino acids long. The germline V and J ends were trimmed by 1 base and 3 bases, with 13 bases remaining between them. Germline CDR1 MDHEN, CDR2 SYDVKM. The chain's CDR3 is CASSLSGGPYYEQYF. The CDR3 DNA is TGTGCCAGCAGTTTATCGGGGGGCCCGTACTACGAGCAGTACTTC.

The J gene is TRBJ1-4, the V gene TRBV19; 7 bases agree with TRBD1. Germline V gives CDR1 LNHDA, CDR2 SQIVND (reference sequence). This CDR3 has 12 amino acids. Germline trimming cut 4 bases from V and 8 bases from J; bases unmatched to any gene: 1. The CDR3 spells CASSTDREKLFF. As DNA, the CDR3 is TGTGCCAGTAGTACGGACAGGGAAAAACTGTTTTTT.

This clone appeared a few times. The chain is built from TRBV10-2 and TRBJ1-5; no clear D. CDR3 length: 13 amino acids. Germline V gene lookup returns CDR1 WSHSY and CDR2 SAAADI. V lost 5 bases to trimming and J lost 1 base, with 6 bases between them. For the CDR3, the DNA is TGCGCCAGCAGTAGGTCCAGCAATCAGCCCCAGCATTTT. Protein product: CASSRSSNQPQHF.

CDR3 in DNA: TGCGCCAGCAGTCTACTAGCGGAGGTGGAGCAGTTCTTC. This sequence encodes CASSLLAEVEQFF. The rearrangement uses TRBV5-1 and TRBJ2-1; 8 bases agree with TRBD2. The CDR3 extends over 13 amino acids. CDR1 and CDR2 (germline): SGHRS, YFSETQ. Trimming took 5 bases from V and 10 from J; bases not matched to a gene: 8.

J is TRBJ2-3 and V is TRBV28; 8 positions match TRBD2. Germline V gives CDR1 MDHEN, CDR2 SYDVKM. V dropped 4 bases and J dropped 2; count of bases not matched to a gene: 11. The length of the CDR3 is 17 residues. CDR3 nucleotide sequence: TGTGCCAGCAGTTCTTACGGGAGGGCCGGGGTCACAGATACGCAGTATTTT. Its translation: CASSSYGRAGVTDTQYF.

The chain carries TRBV10-3 and TRBJ2-1; D ambiguous. The length of the CDR3 is 15 residues. CDR1 ENHRY and CDR2 SYGVKD come from the germline V gene. V was trimmed by 0 bases and J by 8 bases, leaving 14 bases between them. The CDR3 loop reads CAISESVVVAHEQFF. CDR3 nucleotides: TGTGCCATCAGTGAGTCGGTGGTAGTAGCTCATGAGCAGTTCTTC.

The chain combines TRBV7-2 with TRBJ2-7, with D possibly being TRBD2 (6 bases). This CDR3 contains 14 residues. Germline assignment: CDR1 SGHTA and CDR2 FQGNSA. V lost 6 bases to trimming and J lost 1 base, with 13 bases between them. CDR3: CASSIREASYEQYF. The CDR3 DNA is TGTGCCAGCAGTATAAGGGAGGCTTCCTACGAGCAGTACTTC.

As to this clone: This CDR3 is also generated by other DNA sequences in the sample. CDR3 in amino acids: CASSLDRAGTDTQYF. The CDR3 coding sequence is TGTGCCAGCAGCTTAGATCGGGCGGGGACAGATACGCAGTATTTT. V usage is TRBV7-2 and J usage is TRBJ2-3; D is perhaps TRBD2 (6 bases). Germline V gives CDR1 SGHTA, CDR2 FQGNSA. The CDR3 runs 15 residues. V lost 1 base to trimming and J lost 3 bases, with 11 bases between them.

CDR3 nucleotide sequence: TGCGCCAGCAGCTTGGGGGCAACAGAGAACTATGGCTACACCTTC. Its protein product is CASSLGATENYGYTF. V gene TRBV5-1 combines with J gene TRBJ1-2; no clear D. This CDR3 has 15 residues. Germline-derived CDR1 and CDR2 are SGHRS and YFSETQ. Trimming stripped 0 bases from V and 2 bases from J, with 11 bases between.